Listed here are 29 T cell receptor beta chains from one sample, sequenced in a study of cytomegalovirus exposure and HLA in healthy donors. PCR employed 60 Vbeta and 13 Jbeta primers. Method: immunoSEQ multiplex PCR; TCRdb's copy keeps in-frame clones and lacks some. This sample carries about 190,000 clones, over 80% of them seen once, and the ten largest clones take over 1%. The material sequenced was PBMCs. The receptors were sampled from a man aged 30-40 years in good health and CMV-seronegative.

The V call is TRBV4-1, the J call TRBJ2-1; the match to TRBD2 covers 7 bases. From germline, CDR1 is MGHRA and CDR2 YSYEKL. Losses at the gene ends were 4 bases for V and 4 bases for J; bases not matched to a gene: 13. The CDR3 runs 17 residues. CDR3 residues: CASSPPSGLAVYNEQFF. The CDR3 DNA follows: TGCGCCAGCAGCCCCCCCTCTGGGCTAGCGGTTTACAATGAGCAGTTCTTC.

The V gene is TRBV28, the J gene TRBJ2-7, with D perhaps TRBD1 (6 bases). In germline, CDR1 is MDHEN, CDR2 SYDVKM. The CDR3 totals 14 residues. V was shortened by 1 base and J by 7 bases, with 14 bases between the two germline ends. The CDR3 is CASSLFRGNGEQYF. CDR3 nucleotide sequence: TGTGCCAGCAGTTTATTCAGGGGTAATGGGGAGCAGTACTTC.

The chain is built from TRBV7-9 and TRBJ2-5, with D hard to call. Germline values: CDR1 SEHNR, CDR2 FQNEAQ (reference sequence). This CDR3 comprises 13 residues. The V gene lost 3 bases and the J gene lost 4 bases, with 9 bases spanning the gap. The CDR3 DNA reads TGTGCCAGCAGCTTGAGCCAACTAGAGACCCAGTACTTC. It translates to CASSLSQLETQYF.

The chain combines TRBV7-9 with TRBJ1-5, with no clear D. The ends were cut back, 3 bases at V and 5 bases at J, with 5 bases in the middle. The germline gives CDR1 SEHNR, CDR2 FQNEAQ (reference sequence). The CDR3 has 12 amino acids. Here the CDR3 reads CASSFTDQPQHF. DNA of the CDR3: TGTGCCAGCAGCTTTACGGATCAGCCCCAGCATTTT.

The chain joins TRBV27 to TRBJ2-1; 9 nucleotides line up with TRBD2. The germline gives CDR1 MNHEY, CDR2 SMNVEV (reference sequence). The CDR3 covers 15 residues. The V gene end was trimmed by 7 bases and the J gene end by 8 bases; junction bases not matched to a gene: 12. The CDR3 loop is CASMNLAGVMDEQFF. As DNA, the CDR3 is TGTGCCAGCATGAACTTAGCGGGAGTTATGGATGAGCAGTTCTTC.

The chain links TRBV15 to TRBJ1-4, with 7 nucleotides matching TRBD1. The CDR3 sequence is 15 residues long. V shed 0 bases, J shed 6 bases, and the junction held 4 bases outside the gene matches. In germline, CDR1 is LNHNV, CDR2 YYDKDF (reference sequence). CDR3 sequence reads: CATSRERGRDEKLFF. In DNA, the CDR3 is TGTGCCACCAGCAGAGAAAGGGGGCGCGATGAAAAACTGTTTTTT.

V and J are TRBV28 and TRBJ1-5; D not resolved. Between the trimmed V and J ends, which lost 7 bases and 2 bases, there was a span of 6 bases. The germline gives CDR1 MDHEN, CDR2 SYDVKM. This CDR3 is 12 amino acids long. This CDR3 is CASTTGNQPQHF. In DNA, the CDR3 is TGTGCCAGCACCACGGGCAATCAGCCCCAGCATTTT. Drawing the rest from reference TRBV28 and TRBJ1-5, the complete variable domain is DVKVTQSSRYLVKRTGEKVFLECVQDMDHENMFWYRQDPGLGLRLIYFSYDVKMKEKGDIPEGYSVSREKKERFSLILESASTNQTSMYLCASTTGNQPQHFGDGTRLSIL.

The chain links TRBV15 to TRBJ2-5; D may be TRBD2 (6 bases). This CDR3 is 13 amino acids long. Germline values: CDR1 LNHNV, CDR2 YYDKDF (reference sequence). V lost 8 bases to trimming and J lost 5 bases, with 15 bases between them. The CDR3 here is CATGTAVVETQYF. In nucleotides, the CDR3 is TGTGCCACCGGGACTGCGGTTGTGGAGACCCAGTACTTC.

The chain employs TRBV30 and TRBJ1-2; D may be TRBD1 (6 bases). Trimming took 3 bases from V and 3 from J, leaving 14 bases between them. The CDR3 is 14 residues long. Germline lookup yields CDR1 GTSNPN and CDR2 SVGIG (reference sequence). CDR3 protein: CAWRTRGRDYGYTF. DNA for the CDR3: TGTGCCTGGAGAACCAGGGGAAGGGACTATGGCTACACCTTC. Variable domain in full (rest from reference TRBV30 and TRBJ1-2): SQTIHQWPATLVQPVGSPLSLECTVEGTSNPNLYWYRQAAGRGLQLLFYSVGIGQISSEVPQNLSASRPQDRQFILSSKKLLLSDSGFYLCAWRTRGRDYGYTFGSGTRLTVV.

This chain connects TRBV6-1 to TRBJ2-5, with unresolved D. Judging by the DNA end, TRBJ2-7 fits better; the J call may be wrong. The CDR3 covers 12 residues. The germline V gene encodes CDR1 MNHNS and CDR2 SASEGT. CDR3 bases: TGTGCCAGCAGTCGTTCCTACTACGAGCAGTACTTC. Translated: CASSRSYYEQYF.

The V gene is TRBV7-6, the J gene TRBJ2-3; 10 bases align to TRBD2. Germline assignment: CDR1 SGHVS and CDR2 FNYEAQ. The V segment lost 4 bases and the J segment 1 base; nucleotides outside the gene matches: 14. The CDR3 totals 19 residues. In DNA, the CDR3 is TGTGCCAGCAGCTCCCTCTGGAGCGGGAGGGGAGATGGCACAGATACGCAGTATTTT. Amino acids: CASSSLWSGRGDGTDTQYF.

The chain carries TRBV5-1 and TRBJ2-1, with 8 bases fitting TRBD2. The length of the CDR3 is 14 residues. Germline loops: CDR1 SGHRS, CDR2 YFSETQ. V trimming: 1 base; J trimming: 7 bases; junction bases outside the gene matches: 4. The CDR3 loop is CASSLSSGRNEQFF. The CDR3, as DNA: TGCGCCAGCAGCTTGTCTAGCGGGCGTAATGAGCAGTTCTTC. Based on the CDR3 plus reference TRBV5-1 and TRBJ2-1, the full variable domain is KAGVTQTPRYLIKTRGQQVTLSCSPISGHRSVSWYQQTPGQGLQFLFEYFSETQRNKGNFPGRFSGRQFSNSRSEMNVSTLELGDSALYLCASSLSSGRNEQFFGPGTRLTVL.

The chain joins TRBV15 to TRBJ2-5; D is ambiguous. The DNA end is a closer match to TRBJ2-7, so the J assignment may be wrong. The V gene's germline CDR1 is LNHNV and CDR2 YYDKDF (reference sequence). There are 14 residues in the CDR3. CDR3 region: CATSRDRANYEQYF. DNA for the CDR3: TGTGCCACCAGCAGAGATCGAGCCAACTACGAGCAGTACTTC.

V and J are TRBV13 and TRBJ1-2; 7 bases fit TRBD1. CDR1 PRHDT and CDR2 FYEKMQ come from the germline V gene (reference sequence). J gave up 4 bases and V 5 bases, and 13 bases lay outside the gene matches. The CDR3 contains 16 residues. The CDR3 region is CASSLTGLPQGYGYTF. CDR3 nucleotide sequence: TGTGCCAGCAGCCTGACAGGGCTACCTCAGGGCTATGGCTACACCTTC.

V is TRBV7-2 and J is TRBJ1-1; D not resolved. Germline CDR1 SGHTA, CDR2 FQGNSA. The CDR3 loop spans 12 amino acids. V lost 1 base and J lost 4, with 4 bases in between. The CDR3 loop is CASSLGLTEAFF. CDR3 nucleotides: TGTGCCAGCAGCTTAGGACTCACTGAAGCTTTCTTT.

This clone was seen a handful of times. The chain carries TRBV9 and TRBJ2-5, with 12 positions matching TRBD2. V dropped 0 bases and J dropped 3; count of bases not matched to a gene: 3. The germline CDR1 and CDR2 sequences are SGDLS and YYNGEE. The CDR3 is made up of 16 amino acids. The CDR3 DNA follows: TGTGCCAGCAGCGTAGAGGCTAGCGGGGGGGAAGAGACCCAGTACTTC. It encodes CASSVEASGGEETQYF. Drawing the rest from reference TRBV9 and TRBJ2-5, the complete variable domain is DSGVTQTPKHLITATGQRVTLRCSPRSGDLSVYWYQQSLDQGLQFLIQYYNGEERAKGNILERFSAQQFPDLHSELNLSSLELGDSALYFCASSVEASGGEETQYFGPGTRLLVL.

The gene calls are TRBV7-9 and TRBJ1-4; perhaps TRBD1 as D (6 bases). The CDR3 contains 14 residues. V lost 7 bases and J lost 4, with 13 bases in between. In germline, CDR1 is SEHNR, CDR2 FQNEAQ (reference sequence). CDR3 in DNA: TGTGCCAGCAACAAACAGGGAATTAATGAAAAACTGTTTTTT. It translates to CASNKQGINEKLFF.

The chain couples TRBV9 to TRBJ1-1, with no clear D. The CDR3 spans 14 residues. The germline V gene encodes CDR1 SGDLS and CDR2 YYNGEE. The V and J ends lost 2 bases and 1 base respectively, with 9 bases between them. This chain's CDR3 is CASSVEGGNTEAFF. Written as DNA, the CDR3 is TGTGCCAGCAGCGTGGAGGGCGGGAACACTGAAGCTTTCTTT.

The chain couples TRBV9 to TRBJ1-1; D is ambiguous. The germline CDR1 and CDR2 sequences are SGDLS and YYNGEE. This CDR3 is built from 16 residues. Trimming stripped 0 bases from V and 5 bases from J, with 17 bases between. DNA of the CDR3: TGTGCCAGCAGCGTAGATCGCGGTCTAGGAGAGACTGAAGCTTTCTTT. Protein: CASSVDRGLGETEAFF.

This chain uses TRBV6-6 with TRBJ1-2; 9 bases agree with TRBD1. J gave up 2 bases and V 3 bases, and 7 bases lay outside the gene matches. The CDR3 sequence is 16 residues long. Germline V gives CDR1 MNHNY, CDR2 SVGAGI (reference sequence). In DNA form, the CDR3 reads TGTGCCAGCAGTTATCAACAGGGGGCTAGGAACTATGGCTACACCTTC. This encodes CASSYQQGARNYGYTF.

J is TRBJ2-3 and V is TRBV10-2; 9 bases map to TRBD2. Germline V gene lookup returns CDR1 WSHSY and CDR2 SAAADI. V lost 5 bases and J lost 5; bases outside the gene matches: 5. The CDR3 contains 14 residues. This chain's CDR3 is CASSSAGGRDTQYF. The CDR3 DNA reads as TGCGCCAGCAGTTCTGCGGGGGGGCGAGATACGCAGTATTTT.

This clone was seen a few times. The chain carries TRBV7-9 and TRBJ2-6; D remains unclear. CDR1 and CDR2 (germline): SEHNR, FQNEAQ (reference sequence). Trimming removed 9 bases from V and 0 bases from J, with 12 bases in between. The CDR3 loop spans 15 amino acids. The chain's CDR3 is CASLTGGSGANVLTF. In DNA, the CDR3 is TGTGCCAGTCTTACCGGCGGCTCTGGGGCCAACGTCCTGACTTTC.

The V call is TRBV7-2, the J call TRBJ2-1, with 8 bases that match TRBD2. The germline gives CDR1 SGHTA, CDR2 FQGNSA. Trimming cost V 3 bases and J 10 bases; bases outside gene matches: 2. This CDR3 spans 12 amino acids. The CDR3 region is CASSFSSGEQFF. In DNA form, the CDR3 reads TGTGCCAGCAGCTTTTCTAGCGGGGAGCAGTTCTTC.

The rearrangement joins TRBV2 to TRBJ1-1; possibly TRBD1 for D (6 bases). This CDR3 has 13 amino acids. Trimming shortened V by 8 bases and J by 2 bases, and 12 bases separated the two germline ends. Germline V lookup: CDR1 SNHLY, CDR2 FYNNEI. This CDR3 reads CASDLGQNTEAFF. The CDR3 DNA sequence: TGTGCCAGCGATCTGGGACAAAACACTGAAGCTTTCTTT. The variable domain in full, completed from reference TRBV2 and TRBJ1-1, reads EPEVTQTPSHQVTQMGQEVILRCVPISNHLYFYWYRQILGQKVEFLVSFYNNEISEKSEIFDDQFSVERPDGSNFTLKIRSTKLEDSAMYFCASDLGQNTEAFFGQGTRLTVV.

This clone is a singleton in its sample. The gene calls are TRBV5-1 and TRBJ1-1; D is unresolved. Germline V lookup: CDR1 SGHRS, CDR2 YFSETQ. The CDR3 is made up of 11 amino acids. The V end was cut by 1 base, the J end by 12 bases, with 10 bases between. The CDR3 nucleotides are TGCGCCAGCAGCTTGTCCGGGGTGACTTTCTTT. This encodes CASSLSGVTFF.

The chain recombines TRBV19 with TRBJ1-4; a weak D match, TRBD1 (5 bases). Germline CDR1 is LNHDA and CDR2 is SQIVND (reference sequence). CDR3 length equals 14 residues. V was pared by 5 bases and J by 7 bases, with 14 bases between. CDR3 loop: CASSVEAGREKLFF. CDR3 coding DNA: TGTGCCAGTAGTGTTGAGGCAGGGCGTGAAAAACTGTTTTTT.

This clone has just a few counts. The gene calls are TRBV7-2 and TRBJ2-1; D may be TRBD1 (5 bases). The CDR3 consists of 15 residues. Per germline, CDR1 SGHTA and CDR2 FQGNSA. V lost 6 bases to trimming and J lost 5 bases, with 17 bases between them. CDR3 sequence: CASRHNKGANNEQFF. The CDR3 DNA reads TGTGCCAGCAGGCATAACAAAGGGGCTAACAATGAGCAGTTCTTC.

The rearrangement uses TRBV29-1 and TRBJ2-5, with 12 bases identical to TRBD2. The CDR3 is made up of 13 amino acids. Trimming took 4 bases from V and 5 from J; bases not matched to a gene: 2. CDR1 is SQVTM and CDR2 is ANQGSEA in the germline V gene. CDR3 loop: CSVVGLAGETQYF. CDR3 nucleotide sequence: TGCAGCGTTGTTGGACTAGCGGGGGAGACCCAGTACTTC.

CDR3 sequence reads: CASSVGAGGNGYTF. DNA for the CDR3: TGTGCCAGCAGCGTAGGGGCAGGGGGGAATGGCTACACCTTC. The chain is built from TRBV9 and TRBJ1-2; 7 positions match TRBD1. This CDR3 contains 14 residues. V was clipped by 0 bases and J by 6 bases; unmatched bases: 5. Germline V gene data show CDR1 as SGDLS and CDR2 as YYNGEE. Supplemented by reference TRBV9 and TRBJ1-2, the full variable domain reads DSGVTQTPKHLITATGQRVTLRCSPRSGDLSVYWYQQSLDQGLQFLIQYYNGEERAKGNILERFSAQQFPDLHSELNLSSLELGDSALYFCASSVGAGGNGYTFGSGTRLTVV.